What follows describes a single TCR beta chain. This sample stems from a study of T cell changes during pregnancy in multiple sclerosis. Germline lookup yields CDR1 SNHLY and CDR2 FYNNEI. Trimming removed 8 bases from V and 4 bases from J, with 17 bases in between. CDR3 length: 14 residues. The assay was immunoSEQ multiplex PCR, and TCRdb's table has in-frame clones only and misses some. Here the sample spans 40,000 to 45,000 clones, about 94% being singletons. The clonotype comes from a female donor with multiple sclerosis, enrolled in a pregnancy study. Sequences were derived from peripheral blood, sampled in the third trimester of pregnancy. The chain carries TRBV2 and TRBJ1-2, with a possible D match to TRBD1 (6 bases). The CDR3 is CASQKGGSSYGYTF. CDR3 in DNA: TGTGCCAGCCAGAAGGGGGGGTCCTCCTATGGCTACACCTTC.